The next 2 T cell receptor beta chains were all read from a single sample in a study of T cells in Graves' hyperthyroidism and ophthalmopathy. RNA transcripts were the template for amplifying TCR beta CDR3 regions. The study used the HTBI primer set for a first-round RT-PCR of the TCR CDR3. Each CDR3 protein is one row after TCRdb ran MiXCR on the multiplex PCR reads. Of around 500,000 distinct CDR3 sequences listed, around 15% are singletons. Sequencing was carried out using blood. Receptors originate from a woman between 40 and 55 years old with Graves' hyperthyroidism.

V and J are TRBV4-2 and TRBJ2-1; no clear D gene. Germline lookup yields CDR1 LGHNA and CDR2 YNFKEQ. This CDR3 comprises 15 residues. The germline V and J ends were trimmed by 0 bases and 1 base, with 7 bases remaining between them. In nucleotides, the CDR3 is TGTGCCAGCAGCCAAGATCTAGGGTCCTACAATGAGCAGTTCTTC. This codes for CASSQDLGSYNEQFF.

The chain is built from TRBV7-9 and TRBJ1-1; TRBD1 is a possible D gene (5 bases). The germline V gene has CDR1 SEHNR and CDR2 FQNEAQ (reference sequence). The CDR3 sequence is 12 residues long. V lost 5 bases, J lost 7 bases, and 11 bases lay in between. The CDR3 spells CASSRPGLEAFF. The CDR3, as DNA: TGTGCCAGCAGCCGACCGGGACTTGAAGCTTTCTTT.